What follows is one T cell receptor (beta chain) and its context. This specimen belongs to a study of blood T cell repertoires in COVID-19. Overall study context: Spain, Italy and the United States supplied samples that represented acute and convalescent COVID-19. PBMCs, B-cell-depleted T cells, or T cells provided the cDNA or gDNA that made up the material.

How the authors handled the data: Quantification of nucleated cells was approximated via reference gene primer amplification. Clones were read by immunoSEQ multiplex PCR, and TCRdb kept only the in-frame ones, dropping some. That table supplies the V and J calls and clone size; D and trimming were determined from the DNA. The sample has 85,000 to 100,000 clones, roughly 75% seen once. The CDR3 has 16 residues. CDR1 and CDR2 from the germline V gene are MNHEY and SVGEGT. V lost 0 bases to trimming and J lost 1 base; unmatched junction nucleotides: 3. The receptor comes from a man aged 50-59 years who had recovered from COVID-19. This rearrangement joins TRBV6-2 or TRBV6-3 to TRBJ2-3; 8 positions match TRBD2. Sample: peripheral blood. The CDR3 region is CASSYSIAGRTDTQYF. For the CDR3, the DNA is TGTGCCAGCAGTTACTCGATAGCGGGACGCACAGATACGCAGTATTTT.